The 18 T cell receptor beta chains below all came from one sample that was sequenced in a study of T cell responses to AZD1222 COVID-19 vaccine. Here immunoSEQ multiplex PCR was the method, and the copy in TCRdb shows in-frame clones only, minus some. Counted here are 100,000 to 150,000 clones, about 94% occurring once; the ten biggest clones make up roughly 7.2%. The sample in question was peripheral blood, obtained on day 0 of AZD1222 vaccination. Receptors were obtained from an adult in good health.

The chain joins TRBV7-6 to TRBJ1-5, with a weak D call TRBD1 (5 bases). CDR1 is SGHVS, CDR2 FNYEAQ, per germline. The ends were cut back, 1 base at V and 1 base at J, with 14 bases in the middle. This CDR3 is 17 amino acids long. The CDR3 nucleotides read TGTGCCAGCAGCTTAGGACAGCTATGGGGGAGCAATCAGCCCCAGCATTTT. Translating gives CASSLGQLWGSNQPQHF.

The chain combines TRBV28 with TRBJ1-2, with D possibly TRBD1 on 5 matching bases. The CDR3 covers 12 residues. Trimming took 3 bases from V and 8 from J, leaving 10 bases between them. The germline gives CDR1 MDHEN, CDR2 SYDVKM. In DNA form, the CDR3 reads TGTGCCAGCAGTTTCGGGGGATGGGGCTACACCTTC. It translates to CASSFGGWGYTF.

The chain has TRBV27 and TRBJ2-7; maybe TRBD2 (6 bases). The V end was cut by 5 bases, the J end by 7 bases, with 18 bases between. From germline, CDR1 is MNHEY and CDR2 SMNVEV (reference sequence). The CDR3 runs 14 residues. CDR3 DNA: TGTGCCAGCAGTCCCAAGCGGGCGAGACGGGAGCAGTACTTC. This gives the protein CASSPKRARREQYF.

V and J are TRBV29-1 and TRBJ2-7; D remains ambiguous. V lost 2 bases and J 2 bases, leaving 7 bases between the germline ends. Germline loops: CDR1 SQVTM, CDR2 ANQGSEA. The CDR3 length is 12 residues. The CDR3 region is CSVESVTYEQYF. As DNA, the CDR3 is TGCAGCGTTGAAAGTGTCACCTACGAGCAGTACTTC.

In DNA form, the CDR3 reads TGCGCCAGCAGCTTGGGGACAGGGGGCAGCGGAGATACGCAGTATTTT. This encodes CASSLGTGGSGDTQYF. The gene calls are TRBV5-1 and TRBJ2-3; 11 bases line up with TRBD1. Germline CDR1 reads SGHRS; CDR2 reads YFSETQ. Trimming took 0 bases from V and 5 from J; bases not matched to a gene: 5. The CDR3 is 16 amino acids.

The chain combines TRBV12-5 with TRBJ1-3; D is undetermined. The V and J ends lost 0 bases and 3 bases respectively, with 9 bases between them. Germline V lookup: CDR1 LGHNT, CDR2 FRNRAP. This CDR3 comprises 15 residues. The CDR3 protein is CASGLVPAGGNTIYF. CDR3 coding DNA: TGTGCTAGTGGTTTGGTACCGGCAGGTGGAAACACCATATATTTT.

V is TRBV3-1 (or the pseudogene TRBV3-2) and J is TRBJ2-1; no reliable D call. Germline V gives CDR1 LGHDT, CDR2 YNNKEL (reference sequence). CDR3 length equals 16 residues. The V and J ends lost 1 base and 1 base respectively, with 11 bases between them. The CDR3 sequence: CASSQGLGGSYNEQFF. In DNA form, the CDR3 reads TGTGCCAGCAGCCAAGGACTCGGCGGATCCTACAATGAGCAGTTCTTC.

The chain has TRBV6-5 and TRBJ1-5; a possible D gene is TRBD1 (5 bases). Germline lookup yields CDR1 MNHEY and CDR2 SVGAGI. Trimming stripped 6 bases from V and 8 bases from J, with 14 bases between. The CDR3 has 13 residues. CDR3 sequence (DNA): TGTGCCAGCAGAAGGGGCCAGGGAGAGCCCCAGCATTTT. Amino acid sequence: CASRRGQGEPQHF.

The V and J genes are TRBV5-5 and TRBJ1-1, with D possibly TRBD1 on 6 matching bases. Trimming pared 4 bases from V and 6 bases from J, leaving 19 bases between. CDR1 is SGHKS, CDR2 YYEKEE, per germline (reference sequence). This CDR3 spans 15 amino acids. The CDR3 sequence is CASSPIQGTKAEAFF. CDR3 bases: TGTGCCAGCAGCCCCATACAGGGAACTAAGGCTGAAGCTTTCTTT.

The V and J genes are TRBV7-9 and TRBJ2-5; D may be TRBD1 (5 bases). The CDR3 runs to 14 residues. The V end lost 4 bases, the J end lost 5 bases, and 14 bases lay between the germline ends. The germline gives CDR1 SEHNR, CDR2 FQNEAQ (reference sequence). The CDR3 reads CASSSGQGSETQYF. The CDR3, as DNA: TGTGCCAGCAGCTCCGGGCAGGGATCCGAGACCCAGTACTTC.

This sequence joins TRBV5-1 and TRBJ1-1; possible D gene TRBD1, 6 bases. Germline CDR1 reads SGHRS; CDR2 reads YFSETQ. Trimming removed 0 bases at V and 1 base at J, with 7 bases between. The CDR3 consists of 14 residues. The CDR3 here is CASSLGTENTEAFF. CDR3 coding DNA: TGCGCCAGCAGCTTGGGGACAGAGAACACTGAAGCTTTCTTT.

V is TRBV27 and J is TRBJ1-1, with D uncertain. V lost 2 bases to trimming and J lost 6 bases, with 19 bases between them. Germline CDR1 and CDR2: MNHEY and SMNVEV (reference sequence). The CDR3 is 16 residues long. The CDR3 protein is CASSLRPAPVDAEAFF. CDR3 coding DNA: TGTGCCAGCAGTTTACGACCGGCCCCCGTGGACGCTGAAGCTTTCTTT.

This clone was counted a single time. V is TRBV28 and J is TRBJ1-2; unclear D gene. Between the trimmed V and J ends, which lost 1 base and 3 bases, there was a span of 3 bases. The germline V gene encodes CDR1 MDHEN and CDR2 SYDVKM. CDR3 size: 12 residues. CDR3 loop: CASSLSDYGYTF. CDR3 nucleotides: TGTGCCAGCAGTTTATCCGACTATGGCTACACCTTC.

The rearrangement uses TRBV9 and TRBJ2-1; TRBD2 is a possible D gene (5 bases). The germline V and J ends were trimmed by 1 base and 5 bases, with 13 bases remaining between them. From germline, CDR1 is SGDLS and CDR2 YYNGEE. CDR3 size: 15 residues. The CDR3 region has the DNA TGTGCCAGCAGCGTATGGTTCGGGAACGACAATGAGCAGTTCTTC. Its protein is CASSVWFGNDNEQFF. The full variable domain, in which reference TRBV9 and TRBJ2-1 provide the parts outside the CDR3, is DSGVTQTPKHLITATGQRVTLRCSPRSGDLSVYWYQQSLDQGLQFLIQYYNGEERAKGNILERFSAQQFPDLHSELNLSSLELGDSALYFCASSVWFGNDNEQFFGPGTRLTVL.

This clone was seen once. The chain employs TRBV11-2 and TRBJ2-3; D perhaps matches TRBD1 (8 bases). Germline-derived CDR1 and CDR2 are SGHAT and FQNNGV. Deletions cut 8 bases from V and 3 bases from J, with 18 bases between. The CDR3 length is 15 residues. The CDR3, as DNA: TGTGCCAGCGACCGACAGGGGCGGGAGACAGATACGCAGTATTTT. It codes for CASDRQGRETDTQYF.

The chain links TRBV19 to TRBJ1-2, with D unresolved. The CDR3 contains 12 residues. The germline V gene has CDR1 LNHDA and CDR2 SQIVND (reference sequence). The V gene lost 4 bases and the J gene lost 2 bases, with 5 bases spanning the gap. The DNA for the CDR3 is TGTGCCAGTAGTAAGACAAACTATGGCTACACCTTC. Translating gives CASSKTNYGYTF.

The rearrangement links TRBV6-5 to TRBJ1-3; the D gene is possibly TRBD1 (5 bases). From germline, CDR1 is MNHEY and CDR2 SVGAGI. The V end lost 8 bases, the J end lost 3 bases, and 11 bases lay between the germline ends. This CDR3 is built from 13 residues. The DNA of the CDR3 is TGTGCCAGCCAGGGTTTAGGTGGAAACACCATATATTTT. This translates into CASQGLGGNTIYF.

The chain is built from TRBV10-3 and TRBJ1-2, with 7 bases fitting TRBD1. From germline, CDR1 is ENHRY and CDR2 SYGVKD. The length of the CDR3 is 15 residues. V shed 4 bases, J shed 3 bases, and the junction held 8 bases outside the gene matches. CDR3 sequence: CAISGGDRVYYGYTF. DNA of the CDR3: TGTGCCATCAGTGGGGGGGACAGAGTGTACTATGGCTACACCTTC.